This is a list of T cell receptor beta chains from one sample in a study of blood T cell repertoires in COVID-19. Libraries were prepared by immunoSEQ multiplex PCR; TCRdb keeps only in-frame clonotypes and omits some of them. Counted here are hundreds of thousands of clones, 80% to 90% occurring once; the ten biggest clones make up just under 6.5%. Sample: peripheral blood. The source of these receptors is a woman between 45 and 65 years old with COVID-19, enrolled during active disease. CDR3s include the opening cysteine and the closing phenylalanine or tryptophan. Fields, in order: CDR3 DNA, CDR3 protein, V gene, J gene, clone size, D gene. D genes are given only for firm matches. Rows may omit the clone size; those that give it use once, few, many or a size class.

TGCGCCAGCCAGGGTGCCTATGGCTACACCTTC	CASQGAYGYTF	TRBV10-1	TRBJ1-2	NA	NA
TGTGCCAGCAGCCCGGACAGTAGAACTTATAATTCACCCCTCCACTTT	CASSPDSRTYNSPLHF	TRBV7-2	TRBJ1-6	once	NA
TGTGCCAGCAGCCCGACTAGCGGGCGGAACACCGGGGAGCTGTTTTTT	CASSPTSGRNTGELFF	TRBV13	TRBJ2-2	NA	TRBD2
TGTGCCAGCAGTGAAGCGCAGGGGGCGGGAGACTATGGCTACACCTTC	CASSEAQGAGDYGYTF	TRBV2	TRBJ1-2	few	TRBD1
TGTGCCAGCAGCTTAGGGGTTCCGGGATCCTATGGCTACACCTTC	CASSLGVPGSYGYTF	TRBV7-2	TRBJ1-2	NA	NA
TGTGCCAGCAGCCGGGACATCTCCTACAATGAGCAGTTCTTC	CASSRDISYNEQFF	TRBV11-2	TRBJ2-1	NA	NA
TGTGCCAGCAGTTACTCCAGGGGTAGTAATCAGCCCCAGCATTTT	CASSYSRGSNQPQHF	TRBV6-2/TRBV6-3	TRBJ1-5	NA	NA
TGTGCCAGCAGCCCAACCCTGGGCGTTCAAGAGACCCAGTACTTC	CASSPTLGVQETQYF	TRBV14	TRBJ2-5	NA	NA
TGTGCCAGCAAACCGGGACTAGCGGGCTCCTACGAGCAGTACTTC	CASKPGLAGSYEQYF	TRBV2	TRBJ2-7	NA	TRBD2
TGCGCCAGCGCCCAGGGGAACACTGAAGCTTTCTTT	CASAQGNTEAFF	TRBV5-1	TRBJ1-1	once	NA
TGCGCCAGCAGCCAAGGCGGAGGGAGGGCCTACGAGCAGTACTTC	CASSQGGGRAYEQYF	TRBV4-3	TRBJ2-7	NA	TRBD2
TGCGCCAGCAGCCCCGCCGGGACACTGAGCTCTGGAAACACCATATATTTT	CASSPAGTLSSGNTIYF	TRBV4-1	TRBJ1-3	NA	NA
TGTGCCAGCAGCCTCGCTCCGGGACAGGGTTTCTCCGAGCAGTACTTC	CASSLAPGQGFSEQYF	TRBV7-9	TRBJ2-7	NA	TRBD1
TGTGCCACCAAGGCGGGCAGAACCTCTGGAAACACCATATATTTT	CATKAGRTSGNTIYF	TRBV15	TRBJ1-3	NA	NA
TGCGCCAGCAGCCAAGAGGTGGGGGCCCTTTTCTCTGGAAACACCATATATTTT	CASSQEVGALFSGNTIYF	TRBV4-3	TRBJ1-3	NA	NA
TGTGCCAGCAGCCGCGGGACTAGCGGTTCCAATGAGCAGTTCTTC	CASSRGTSGSNEQFF	TRBV6-5	TRBJ2-1	NA	TRBD2
TGTGCCAGCAGCCAAGATAGTCTCTACGAGCAGTACTTC	CASSQDSLYEQYF	TRBV14	TRBJ2-7	NA	NA
TGTGCCTGGGGCCGGAACACTGAAGCTTTCTTT	CAWGRNTEAFF	TRBV30	TRBJ1-1	NA	NA
TGCGCCAGCAGCCCCCAACCGGGACTAGCGGGAGTTGAGACCCAGTACTTC	CASSPQPGLAGVETQYF	TRBV5-1	TRBJ2-5	NA	TRBD2
TGTGCCAGCAGCTTAGCGGGAGGGGGCCGAGAGACCCAGTACTTC	CASSLAGGGRETQYF	TRBV11-3	TRBJ2-5	NA	NA